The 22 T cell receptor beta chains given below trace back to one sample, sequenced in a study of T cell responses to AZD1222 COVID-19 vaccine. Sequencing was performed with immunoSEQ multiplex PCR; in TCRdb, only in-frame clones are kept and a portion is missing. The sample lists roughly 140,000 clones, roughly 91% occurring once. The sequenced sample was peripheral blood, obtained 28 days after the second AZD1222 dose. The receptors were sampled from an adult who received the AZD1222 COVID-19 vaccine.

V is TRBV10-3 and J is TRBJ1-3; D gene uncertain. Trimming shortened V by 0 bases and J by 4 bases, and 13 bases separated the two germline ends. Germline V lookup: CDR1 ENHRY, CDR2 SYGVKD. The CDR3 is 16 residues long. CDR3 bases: TGTGCCATCAGTGAGTCAATACCTAGCGCAGGAAACACCATATATTTT. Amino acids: CAISESIPSAGNTIYF.

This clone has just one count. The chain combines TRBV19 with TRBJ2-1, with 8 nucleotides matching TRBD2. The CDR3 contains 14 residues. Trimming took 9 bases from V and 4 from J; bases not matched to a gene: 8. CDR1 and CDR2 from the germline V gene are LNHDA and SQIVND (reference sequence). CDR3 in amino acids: CASGRGDPYNEQFF. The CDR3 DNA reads TGTGCCAGCGGGAGGGGCGATCCTTACAATGAGCAGTTCTTC. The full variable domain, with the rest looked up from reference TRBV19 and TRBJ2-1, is DGGITQSPKYLFRKEGQNVTLSCEQNLNHDAMYWYRQDPGQGLRLIYYSQIVNDFQKGDIAEGYSVSREKKESFPLTVTSAQKNPTAFYLCASGRGDPYNEQFFGPGTRLTVL.

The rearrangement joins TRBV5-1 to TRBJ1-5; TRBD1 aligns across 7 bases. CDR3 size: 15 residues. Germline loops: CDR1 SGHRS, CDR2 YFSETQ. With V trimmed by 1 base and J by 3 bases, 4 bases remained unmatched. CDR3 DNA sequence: TGCGCCAGCAGCTTGTCAGGGGGTGACAATCAGCCCCAGCATTTT. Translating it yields CASSLSGGDNQPQHF.

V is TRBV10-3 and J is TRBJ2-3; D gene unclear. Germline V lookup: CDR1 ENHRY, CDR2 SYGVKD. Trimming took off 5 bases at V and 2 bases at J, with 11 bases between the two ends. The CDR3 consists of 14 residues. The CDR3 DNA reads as TGTGCCATCAGTCCGAGAGGCTTCACAGATACGCAGTATTTT. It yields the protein CAISPRGFTDTQYF.

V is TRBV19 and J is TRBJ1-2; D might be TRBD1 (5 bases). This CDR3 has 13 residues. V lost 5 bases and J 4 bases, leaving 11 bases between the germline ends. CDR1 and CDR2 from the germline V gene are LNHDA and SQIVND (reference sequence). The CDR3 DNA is TGTGCCAGTAGTCCGGCAGGGACCTATGGCTACACCTTC. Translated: CASSPAGTYGYTF.

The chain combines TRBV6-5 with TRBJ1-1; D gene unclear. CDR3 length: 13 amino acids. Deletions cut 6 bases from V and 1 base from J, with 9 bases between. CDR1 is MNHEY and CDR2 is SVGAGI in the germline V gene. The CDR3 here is CASRAIENTEAFF. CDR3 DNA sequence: TGTGCCAGCAGAGCAATAGAGAACACTGAAGCTTTCTTT.

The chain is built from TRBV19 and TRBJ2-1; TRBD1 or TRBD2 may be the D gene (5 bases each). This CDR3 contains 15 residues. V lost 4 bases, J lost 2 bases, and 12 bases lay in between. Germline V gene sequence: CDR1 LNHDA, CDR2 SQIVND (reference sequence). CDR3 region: CASSTRDGAYNEQFF. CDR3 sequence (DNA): TGTGCCAGTAGTACCCGGGACGGAGCCTACAATGAGCAGTTCTTC.

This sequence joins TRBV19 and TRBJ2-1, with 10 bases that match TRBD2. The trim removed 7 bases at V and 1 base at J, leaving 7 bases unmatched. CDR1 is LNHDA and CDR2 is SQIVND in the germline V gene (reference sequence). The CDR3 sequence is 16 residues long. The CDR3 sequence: CASTPGTSVSYNEQFF. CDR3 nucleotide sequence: TGTGCCAGTACCCCCGGGACTAGCGTTTCCTACAATGAGCAGTTCTTC. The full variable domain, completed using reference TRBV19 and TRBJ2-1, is DGGITQSPKYLFRKEGQNVTLSCEQNLNHDAMYWYRQDPGQGLRLIYYSQIVNDFQKGDIAEGYSVSREKKESFPLTVTSAQKNPTAFYLCASTPGTSVSYNEQFFGPGTRLTVL.

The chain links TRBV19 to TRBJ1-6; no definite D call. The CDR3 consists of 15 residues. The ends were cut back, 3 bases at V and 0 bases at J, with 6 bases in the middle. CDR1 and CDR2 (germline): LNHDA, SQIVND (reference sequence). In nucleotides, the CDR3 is TGTGCCAGTAGTATTGGGAGCTCCTATAATTCACCCCTCCACTTT. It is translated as CASSIGSSYNSPLHF.

The CDR3 here is CASIDRGMNTEAFF. In DNA form, the CDR3 reads TGCGCCAGCATTGACAGGGGCATGAACACTGAAGCTTTCTTT. The gene calls are TRBV10-2 and TRBJ1-1, with TRBD1 identical over 8 bases. Germline V gene data show CDR1 as WSHSY and CDR2 as SAAADI. The length of the CDR3 is 14 residues. The J segment lost 0 bases and the V segment lost 7 bases, leaving 4 bases of the junction unmatched.

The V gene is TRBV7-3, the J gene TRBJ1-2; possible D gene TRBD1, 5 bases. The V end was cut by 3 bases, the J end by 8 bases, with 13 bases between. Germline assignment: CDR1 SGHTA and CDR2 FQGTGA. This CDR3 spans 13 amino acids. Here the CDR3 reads CASSLSGRGGYTF. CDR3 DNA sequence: TGTGCCAGCAGCTTGTCGGGGCGCGGAGGCTACACCTTC. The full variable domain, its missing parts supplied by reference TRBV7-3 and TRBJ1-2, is GAGVSQTPSNKVTEKGKYVELRCDPISGHTALYWYRQSLGQGPEFLIYFQGTGAADDSGLPNDRFFAVRPEGSVSTLKIQRTERGDSAVYLCASSLSGRGGYTFGSGTRLTVV.

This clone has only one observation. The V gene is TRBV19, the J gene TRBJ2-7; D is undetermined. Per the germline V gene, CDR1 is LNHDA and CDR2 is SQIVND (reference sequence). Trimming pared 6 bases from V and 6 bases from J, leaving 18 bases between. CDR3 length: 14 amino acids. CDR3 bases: TGTGCCAGTAGCATAACCGGAGCGCAACGCGAGCAGTACTTC. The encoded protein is CASSITGAQREQYF.

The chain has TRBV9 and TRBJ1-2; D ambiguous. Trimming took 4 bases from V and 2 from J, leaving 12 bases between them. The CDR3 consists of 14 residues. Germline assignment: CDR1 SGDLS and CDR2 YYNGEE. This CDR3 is CASSPQFSNYGYTF. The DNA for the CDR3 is TGTGCCAGCAGCCCCCAGTTTAGCAACTATGGCTACACCTTC.

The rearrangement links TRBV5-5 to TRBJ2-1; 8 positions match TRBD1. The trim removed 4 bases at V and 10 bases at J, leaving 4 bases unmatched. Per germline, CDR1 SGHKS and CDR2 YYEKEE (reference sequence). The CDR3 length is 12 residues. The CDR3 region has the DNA TGTGCCAGCAGCCAGCGGACAGGGGAGCAGTTCTTC. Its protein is CASSQRTGEQFF.

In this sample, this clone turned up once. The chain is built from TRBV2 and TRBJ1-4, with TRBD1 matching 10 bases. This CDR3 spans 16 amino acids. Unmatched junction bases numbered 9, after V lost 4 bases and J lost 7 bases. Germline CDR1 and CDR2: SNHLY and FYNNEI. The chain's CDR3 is CASSGGPGQGIEKLFF. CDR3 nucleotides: TGTGCCAGCAGTGGGGGTCCGGGACAGGGGATTGAAAAACTGTTTTTT.

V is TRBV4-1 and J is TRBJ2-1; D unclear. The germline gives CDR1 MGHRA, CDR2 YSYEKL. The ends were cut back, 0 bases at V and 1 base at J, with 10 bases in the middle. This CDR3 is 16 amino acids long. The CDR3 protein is CASSQELALSYNEQFF. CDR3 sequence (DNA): TGCGCCAGCAGCCAAGAGTTAGCCCTTTCCTACAATGAGCAGTTCTTC.

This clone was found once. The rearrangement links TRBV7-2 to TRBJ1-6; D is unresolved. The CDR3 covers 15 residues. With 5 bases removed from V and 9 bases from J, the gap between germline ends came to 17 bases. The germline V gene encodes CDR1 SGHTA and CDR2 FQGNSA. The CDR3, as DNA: TGTGCCAGCAGCGTCGCGGGCCCCCAAGCTTCACCCCTCCACTTT. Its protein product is CASSVAGPQASPLHF.

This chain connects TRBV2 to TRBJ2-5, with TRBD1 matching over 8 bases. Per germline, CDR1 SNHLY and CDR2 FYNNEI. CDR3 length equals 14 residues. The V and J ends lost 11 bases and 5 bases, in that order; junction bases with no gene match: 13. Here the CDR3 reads CALSGRGLGETQYF. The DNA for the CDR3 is TGTGCCTTATCTGGCAGGGGGCTCGGGGAGACCCAGTACTTC.

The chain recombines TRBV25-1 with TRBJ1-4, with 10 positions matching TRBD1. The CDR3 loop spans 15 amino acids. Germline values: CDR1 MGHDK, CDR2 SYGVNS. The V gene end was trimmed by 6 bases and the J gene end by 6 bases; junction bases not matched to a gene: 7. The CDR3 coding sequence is TGTGCCAGCAGCCTAACCGGGACAGGGGATGAAAAACTGTTTTTT. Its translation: CASSLTGTGDEKLFF.

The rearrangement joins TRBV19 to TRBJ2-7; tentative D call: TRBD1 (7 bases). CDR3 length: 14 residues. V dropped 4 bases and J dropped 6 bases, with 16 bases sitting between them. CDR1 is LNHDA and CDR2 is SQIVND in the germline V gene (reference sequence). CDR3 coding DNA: TGTGCCAGTAGTAACCAGGGGGTGGGACTCGAGCAGTACTTC. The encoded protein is CASSNQGVGLEQYF.

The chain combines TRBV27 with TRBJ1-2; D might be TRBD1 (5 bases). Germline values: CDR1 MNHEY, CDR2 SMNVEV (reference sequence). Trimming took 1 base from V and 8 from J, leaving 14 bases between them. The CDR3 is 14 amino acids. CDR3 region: CASSLYGAGRGYTF. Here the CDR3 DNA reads TGTGCCAGCAGTTTATATGGGGCTGGGAGGGGCTACACCTTC.

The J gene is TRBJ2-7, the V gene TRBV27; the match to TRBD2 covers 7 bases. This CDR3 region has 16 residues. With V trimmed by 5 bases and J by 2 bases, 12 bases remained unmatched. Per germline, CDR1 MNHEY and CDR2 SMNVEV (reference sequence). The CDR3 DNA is TGTGCCAGCAGTCCCTCAACTAGCGTTTCAACCTACGAGCAGTACTTC. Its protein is CASSPSTSVSTYEQYF.